Presented here are 3 T cell receptor beta chains from one specimen sequenced in a study of T-cell reconstitution after alpha-beta-depleted transplantation in children. Unique molecular identifiers were incorporated into the prepared TCRbeta library. TCRdb re-called the PCR reads with MiXCR, one entry per CDR3 protein. The table shows 500,000 to 600,000 distinct CDR3 sequences, with about 31% occurring only once. Sequenced material: PBMCs from the stem cell graft donor, taken from the stem cell graft. Every receptor here comes from a human donor who donated a stem cell graft to a child with aplastic anemia.

This clonotype was detected a few times. CDR3 sequence reads: CSAKGSGNTIYF. The CDR3 DNA sequence: TGCAGTGCCAAGGGCTCTGGAAACACCATATATTTT. V is TRBV20-1 and J is TRBJ1-3; D is ambiguous. The CDR3 contains 12 residues. CDR1 and CDR2 (germline): DFQATT, SNEGSKA (reference sequence). V lost 6 bases and J lost 0, with 6 bases in between.

The chain uses TRBV5-1 and TRBJ2-1, with D possibly matching TRBD2 (5 bases). CDR1 is SGHRS, CDR2 YFSETQ, per germline. V was shortened by 4 bases and J by 0 bases, with 14 bases between the two germline ends. The CDR3 is 16 amino acids. CDR3 region: CASSLGGGTSYNEQFF. CDR3 sequence (DNA): TGCGCCAGCAGCCTAGGAGGCGGAACCTCCTACAATGAGCAGTTCTTC.

V and J are TRBV10-3 and TRBJ2-7; D might be TRBD1 (6 bases). V lost 5 bases and J lost 4, with 6 bases in between. The CDR3 contains 11 residues. In germline, CDR1 is ENHRY, CDR2 SYGVKD. CDR3 sequence (DNA): TGTGCCATCAGTACAGGGTACGAGCAGTACGTC. Translated, it gives CAISTGYEQYV.